One and the same sample provided the 19 T cell receptor beta chains below, sequenced in a study of blood T cell repertoires in COVID-19. TCRdb's table, derived via immunoSEQ multiplex PCR, lists solely in-frame clones and lacks some. This table has a few hundred thousand clones, approximately 84% appearing once. Sequenced material: PBMCs or T cells enriched from blood (not recorded which). These receptor sequences come from a young woman who had recovered from COVID-19.

The J gene is TRBJ1-1, the V gene TRBV7-6, with 10 nucleotides matching TRBD1. CDR1 and CDR2 from the germline V gene are SGHVS and FNYEAQ. V trimming: 1 base; J trimming: 11 bases; junction bases outside the gene matches: 7. The CDR3 is 14 amino acids. In nucleotides, the CDR3 is TGTGCCAGCAGCTTAGATACGGGGACAGGGGAGGCTTTCTTT. Translated: CASSLDTGTGEAFF.

The chain recombines TRBV4-1 with TRBJ1-5; TRBD1 matches 10 bases. V lost 3 bases, J lost 5 bases, and 13 bases stayed unmatched. The CDR3 is 18 residues long. Germline V CDR1 and CDR2: MGHRA, YSYEKL. The CDR3 loop is CASSQGYPGQGQYQPQHF. Here the CDR3 DNA reads TGCGCCAGCAGCCAGGGATACCCGGGACAGGGGCAGTATCAGCCCCAGCATTTT.

The chain employs TRBV27 and TRBJ1-6, with D perhaps matching TRBD1 (5 bases). Trimming cost V 0 bases and J 9 bases, with 12 bases left between them. This CDR3 comprises 15 residues. CDR1 is MNHEY and CDR2 is SMNVEV in the germline V gene (reference sequence). CDR3 protein: CASSLSWQGVSPLHF. The CDR3 nucleotides read TGTGCCAGCAGTTTATCTTGGCAGGGCGTTTCACCCCTCCACTTT.

This clone has more than one count but fewer than ten. This rearrangement joins TRBV5-4 to TRBJ2-2, with a tentative D call TRBD2 (7 bases). This CDR3 has 17 amino acids. Deletions cut 0 bases from V and 7 bases from J, with 19 bases between. The germline gives CDR1 SGHNT, CDR2 YYREEE (reference sequence). CDR3 nucleotide sequence: TGTGCCAGCAGCTTGGCGGGGGCTAGCGGTCTAGGCGGGGAGCTGTTTTTT. It codes for CASSLAGASGLGGELFF.

The chain has TRBV18 and TRBJ2-7; D is possibly TRBD1 (7 bases). Germline assignment: CDR1 KGHSH and CDR2 LQKENI. Trimming stripped 5 bases from V and 4 bases from J, with 15 bases between. This CDR3 is 14 amino acids long. As DNA, the CDR3 is TGTGCCAGCTCAGCCCCTGCGGGACAGTACGAGCAGTACTTC. Its translation is CASSAPAGQYEQYF.

The chain has TRBV3-1 (or the pseudogene TRBV3-2) and TRBJ1-2; a possible D gene is TRBD1 (6 bases). CDR3 length equals 16 residues. V dropped 1 base and J dropped 6 bases, with 18 bases sitting between them. The germline V gene encodes CDR1 LGHDT and CDR2 YNNKEL (reference sequence). The CDR3 loop is CASSQGLQGSKHGYTF. In nucleotides, the CDR3 is TGTGCCAGCAGCCAAGGATTACAGGGAAGTAAACATGGCTACACCTTC.

The J gene is TRBJ1-1, the V gene TRBV7-6; 9 bases line up with TRBD1. The germline gives CDR1 SGHVS, CDR2 FNYEAQ. This CDR3 region has 17 residues. J was trimmed by 5 bases and V by 4 bases; bases with no gene match: 14. The CDR3 DNA reads as TGTGCCAGCAGCTCCGAACCTACCGACAGGGGGTTTACTGAAGCTTTCTTT. It encodes CASSSEPTDRGFTEAFF.

The V and J genes are TRBV5-4 and TRBJ2-6; 8 positions agree with TRBD2. The length of the CDR3 is 17 residues. J gave up 2 bases and V 2 bases, and 6 bases lay outside the gene matches. Per germline, CDR1 SGHNT and CDR2 YYREEE (reference sequence). For the CDR3, the DNA is TGTGCCAGCAGCTTTCGGGAGGGGAATGCTGGGGCCAACGTCCTGACTTTC. The encoded protein is CASSFREGNAGANVLTF.

The chain links TRBV29-1 to TRBJ2-7; perhaps TRBD1 as D (6 bases). V was pared by 6 bases and J by 5 bases, with 17 bases between. This CDR3 is built from 13 residues. Per the germline V gene, CDR1 is SQVTM and CDR2 is ANQGSEA. CDR3: CSVVNRVSHEQYF. The CDR3, as DNA: TGCAGCGTGGTAAACAGGGTGTCCCACGAGCAGTACTTC.

This chain links TRBV13 with TRBJ2-1; D perhaps matches TRBD2 (7 bases). CDR1 and CDR2 from the germline V gene are PRHDT and FYEKMQ (reference sequence). Trimming removed 2 bases from V and 5 bases from J, with 13 bases in between. The CDR3 has 15 amino acids. CDR3 DNA: TGTGCCAGCAGCTTATGGGGAGGGGGTAACAATGAGCAGTTCTTC. Its translation is CASSLWGGGNNEQFF.

The rearrangement links TRBV28 to TRBJ1-4; no definite D call. The V gene's germline CDR1 is MDHEN and CDR2 SYDVKM. Trimming shortened V by 5 bases and J by 4 bases, and 8 bases separated the two germline ends. CDR3 length: 13 residues. The CDR3 loop reads CASSITVNEKLFF. The CDR3 DNA is TGTGCCAGCAGTATAACGGTTAATGAAAAACTGTTTTTT.

This clone showed up just once. The chain combines TRBV7-9 with TRBJ2-5; D not certain. Germline V gene sequence: CDR1 SEHNR, CDR2 FQNEAQ (reference sequence). Trimming took off 5 bases at V and 1 base at J, with 14 bases between the two ends. CDR3 size: 15 residues. CDR3 nucleotide sequence: TGTGCCAGCAGCCCCCGCGGTCAGAGCCAAGAGACCCAGTACTTC. Protein product: CASSPRGQSQETQYF.

The chain links TRBV19 to TRBJ1-4, with 9 bases identical to TRBD1. There are 14 residues in the CDR3. The V gene's germline CDR1 is LNHDA and CDR2 SQIVND (reference sequence). J was trimmed by 8 bases and V by 1 base; bases with no gene match: 2. The CDR3 bases are TGTGCCAGTAGTATAGGGACAGGGGACGAAAAACTGTTTTTT. Translated: CASSIGTGDEKLFF.

This sequence joins TRBV18 and TRBJ1-6, with 8 positions matching TRBD1. The junction had 5 bases not matched to a gene; V was cut back by 6 bases and J by 7 bases. The CDR3 loop spans 14 amino acids. CDR1 and CDR2 from the germline V gene are KGHSH and LQKENI. The CDR3 region has the DNA TGTGCCAGCTCCCTGCGACAGGGGAATTCACCCCTCCACTTT. This codes for CASSLRQGNSPLHF.

The CDR3 bases are TGTGCCAGCAGCCGTCTGGACAGGTCAGGAGGTGGCTACACCTTC. Translation: CASSRLDRSGGGYTF. The chain is built from TRBV7-7 and TRBJ1-2, with 7 bases matching TRBD1. Germline assignment: CDR1 SSHAT and CDR2 FNYEAQ (reference sequence). V lost 5 bases, J lost 7 bases, and 13 bases stayed unmatched. This CDR3 contains 15 residues.

The rearrangement uses TRBV13 and TRBJ2-5; 11 bases fit TRBD1. The CDR3 length is 15 residues. From germline, CDR1 is PRHDT and CDR2 FYEKMQ (reference sequence). The V segment lost 1 base and the J segment 5 bases; nucleotides outside the gene matches: 3. This CDR3 is CASSLEGTGGETQYF. The CDR3 nucleotides read TGTGCCAGCAGCTTAGAGGGGACAGGGGGGGAGACCCAGTACTTC.

Here the CDR3 reads CASTGDTEAFF. The CDR3 region has the DNA TGTGCCAGCACAGGGGACACTGAAGCTTTCTTT. The chain uses TRBV28 and TRBJ1-1; TRBD1 might be the D (6 bases). The germline gives CDR1 MDHEN, CDR2 SYDVKM. The V gene lost 7 bases and the J gene lost 3 bases, with 6 bases spanning the gap. This CDR3 is 11 amino acids long. Looking up the rest from reference TRBV28 and TRBJ1-1 gives the full variable domain: DVKVTQSSRYLVKRTGEKVFLECVQDMDHENMFWYRQDPGLGLRLIYFSYDVKMKEKGDIPEGYSVSREKKERFSLILESASTNQTSMYLCASTGDTEAFFGQGTRLTVV.

The genes are TRBV4-1 and TRBJ2-4; 7 bases map to TRBD1. Germline CDR1 reads MGHRA; CDR2 reads YSYEKL. V shed 0 bases and J 0 bases; nucleotides not matched to a gene: 11. This CDR3 contains 19 residues. CDR3 sequence reads: CASSQDLIGQVLAKNIQYF. The CDR3 nucleotides read TGCGCCAGCAGCCAAGATTTGATCGGACAGGTTCTAGCCAAAAACATTCAGTACTTC.

The genes are TRBV7-3 and TRBJ1-6, with D tentatively TRBD1 (6 bases). The germline V and J ends were trimmed by 5 bases and 8 bases, with 10 bases remaining between them. Per germline, CDR1 SGHTA and CDR2 FQGTGA. CDR3 size: 13 residues. CDR3 sequence reads: CASSEDSYSPLHF. CDR3 DNA sequence: TGTGCCAGCAGCGAGGACAGTTATTCACCCCTCCACTTT.